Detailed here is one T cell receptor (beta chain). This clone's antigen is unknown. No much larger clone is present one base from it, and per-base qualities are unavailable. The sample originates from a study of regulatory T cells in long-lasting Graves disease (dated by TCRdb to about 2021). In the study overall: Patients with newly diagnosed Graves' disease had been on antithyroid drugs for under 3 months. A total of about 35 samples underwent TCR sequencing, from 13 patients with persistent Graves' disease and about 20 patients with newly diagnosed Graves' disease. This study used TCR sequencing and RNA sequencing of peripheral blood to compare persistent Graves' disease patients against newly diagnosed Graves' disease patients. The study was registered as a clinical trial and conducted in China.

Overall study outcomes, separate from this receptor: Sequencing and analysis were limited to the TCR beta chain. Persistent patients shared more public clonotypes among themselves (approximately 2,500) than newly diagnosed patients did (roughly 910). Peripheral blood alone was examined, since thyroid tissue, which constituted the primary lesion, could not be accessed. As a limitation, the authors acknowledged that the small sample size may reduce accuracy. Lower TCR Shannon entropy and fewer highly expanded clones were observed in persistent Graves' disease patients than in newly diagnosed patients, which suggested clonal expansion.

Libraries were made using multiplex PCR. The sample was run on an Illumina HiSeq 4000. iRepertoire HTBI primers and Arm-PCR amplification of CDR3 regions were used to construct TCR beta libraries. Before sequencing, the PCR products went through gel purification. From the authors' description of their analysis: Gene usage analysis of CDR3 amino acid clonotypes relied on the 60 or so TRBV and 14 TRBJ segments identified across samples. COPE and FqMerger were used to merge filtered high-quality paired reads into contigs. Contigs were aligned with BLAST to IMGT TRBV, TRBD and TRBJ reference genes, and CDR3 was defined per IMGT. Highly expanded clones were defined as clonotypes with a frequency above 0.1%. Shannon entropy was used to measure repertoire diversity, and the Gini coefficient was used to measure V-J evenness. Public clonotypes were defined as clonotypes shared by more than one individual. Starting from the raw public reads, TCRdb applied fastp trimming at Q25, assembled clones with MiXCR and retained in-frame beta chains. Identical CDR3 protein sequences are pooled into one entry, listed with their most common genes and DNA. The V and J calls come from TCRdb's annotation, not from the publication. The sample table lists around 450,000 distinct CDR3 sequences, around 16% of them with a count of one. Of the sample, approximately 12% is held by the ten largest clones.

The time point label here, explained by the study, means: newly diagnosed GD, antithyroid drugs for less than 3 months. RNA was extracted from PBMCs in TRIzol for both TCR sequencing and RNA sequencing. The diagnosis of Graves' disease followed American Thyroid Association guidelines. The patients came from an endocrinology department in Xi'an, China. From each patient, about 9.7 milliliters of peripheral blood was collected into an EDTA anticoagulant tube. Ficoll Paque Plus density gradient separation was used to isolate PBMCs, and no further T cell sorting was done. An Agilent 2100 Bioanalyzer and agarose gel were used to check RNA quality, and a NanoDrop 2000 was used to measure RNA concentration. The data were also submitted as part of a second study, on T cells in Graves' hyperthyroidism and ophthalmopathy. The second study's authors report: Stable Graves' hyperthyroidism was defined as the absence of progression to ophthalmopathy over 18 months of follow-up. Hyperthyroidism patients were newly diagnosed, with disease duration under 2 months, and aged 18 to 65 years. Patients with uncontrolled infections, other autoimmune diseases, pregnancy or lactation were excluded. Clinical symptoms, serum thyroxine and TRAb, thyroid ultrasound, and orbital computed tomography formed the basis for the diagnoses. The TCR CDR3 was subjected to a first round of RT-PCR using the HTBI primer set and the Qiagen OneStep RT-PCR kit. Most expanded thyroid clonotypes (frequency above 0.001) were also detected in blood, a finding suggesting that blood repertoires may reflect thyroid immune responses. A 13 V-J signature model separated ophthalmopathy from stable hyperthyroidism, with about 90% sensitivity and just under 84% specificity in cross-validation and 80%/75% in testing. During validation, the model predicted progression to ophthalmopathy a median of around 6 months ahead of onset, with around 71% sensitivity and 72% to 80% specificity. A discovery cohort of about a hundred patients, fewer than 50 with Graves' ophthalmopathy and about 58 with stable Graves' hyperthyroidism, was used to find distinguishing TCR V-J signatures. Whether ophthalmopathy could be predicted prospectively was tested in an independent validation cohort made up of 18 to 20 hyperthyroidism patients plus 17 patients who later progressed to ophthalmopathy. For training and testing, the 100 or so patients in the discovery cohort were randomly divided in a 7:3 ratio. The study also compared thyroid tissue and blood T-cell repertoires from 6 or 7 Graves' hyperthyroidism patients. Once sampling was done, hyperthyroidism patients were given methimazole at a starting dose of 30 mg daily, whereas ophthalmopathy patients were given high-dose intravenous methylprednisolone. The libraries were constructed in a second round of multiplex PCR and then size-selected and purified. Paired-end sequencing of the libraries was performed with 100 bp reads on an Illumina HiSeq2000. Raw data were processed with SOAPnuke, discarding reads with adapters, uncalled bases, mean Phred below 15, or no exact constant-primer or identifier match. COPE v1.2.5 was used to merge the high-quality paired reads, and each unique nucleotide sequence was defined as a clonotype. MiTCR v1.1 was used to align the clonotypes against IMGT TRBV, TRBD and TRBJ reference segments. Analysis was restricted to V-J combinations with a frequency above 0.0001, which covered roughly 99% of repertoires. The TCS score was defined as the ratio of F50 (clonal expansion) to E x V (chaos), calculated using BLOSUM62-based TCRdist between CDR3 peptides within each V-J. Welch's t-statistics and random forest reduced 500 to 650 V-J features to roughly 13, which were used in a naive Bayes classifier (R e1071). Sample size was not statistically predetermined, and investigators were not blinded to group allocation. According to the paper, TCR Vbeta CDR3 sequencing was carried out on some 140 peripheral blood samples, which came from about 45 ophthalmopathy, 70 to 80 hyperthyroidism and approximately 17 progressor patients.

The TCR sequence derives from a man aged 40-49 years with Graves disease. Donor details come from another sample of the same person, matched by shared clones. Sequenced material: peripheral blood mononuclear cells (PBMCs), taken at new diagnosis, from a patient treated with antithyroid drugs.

For the CDR3, the sequence is CSASNPAGGPHEQYF. The DNA is as follows: TGCAGTGCTAGCAACCCCGCGGGAGGGCCCCACGAGCAGTACTTC. The V and J genes are TRBV20-1 and TRBJ2-7, and 9 junctional nucleotides match TRBD2. V has 3 bases trimmed and J has 5 bases trimmed; junction bases matching no gene number 11. The CDR3 sequence holds 15 residues, the cysteine and phenylalanine included. Only the CDR3 region is kept as DNA, spanning 45 bases read in frame from base 1. The germline V gene (reference sequence) yields DFQATT for CDR1 and SNEGSKA for CDR2.